The 21 T cell receptor beta chains below were found in one sample sequenced in a study of T-cell reconstitution after alpha-beta-depleted transplantation in children. Unique molecular identifiers tagged the TCRbeta library. TCRdb re-called the PCR reads through MiXCR, storing one row per CDR3 protein. In the table there are 90,000 to 100,000 distinct CDR3 sequences, about 22% of which are singletons. This material consisted of PBMCs, taken before TCRalphabeta/CD19-depleted stem cell transplant. These receptors came from a boy aged 2 to 10 with acute lymphoblastic leukemia, due to receive a stem cell transplant.

The V and J genes are TRBV4-3 and TRBJ2-1, with 8 bases matching TRBD2. The CDR3 totals 15 residues. Per the germline V gene, CDR1 is LGHNA and CDR2 is YSLEER. J gave up 0 bases and V 4 bases, and 2 bases lay outside the gene matches. DNA of the CDR3: TGCGCCAGCAGCCTTGCGGGGGGCTCCTACAATGAGCAGTTCTTC. Its translation is CASSLAGGSYNEQFF.

Here the CDR3 reads CSVEVGANTEAFF. The CDR3 DNA reads TGCAGCGTTGAAGTAGGCGCGAACACTGAAGCTTTCTTT. This chain joins TRBV29-1 and TRBJ1-1, with unresolved D. CDR1 is SQVTM, CDR2 ANQGSEA, per germline. There are 13 residues in the CDR3. Deletions cut 1 base from V and 1 base from J, with 7 bases between.

The V call is TRBV7-8, the J call TRBJ2-1; 9 positions agree with TRBD2. J was trimmed by 4 bases and V by 4 bases; bases with no gene match: 8. CDR1 is SGHVS, CDR2 FQNEAQ, per germline. This CDR3 spans 16 amino acids. The CDR3 DNA sequence: TGTGCCAGCAGCTCCTATTTGGGACTAGCTTACAATGAGCAGTTCTTC. Translated, it gives CASSSYLGLAYNEQFF.

This clonotype was counted a few times. The genes are TRBV4-3 and TRBJ1-5; 7 nucleotides match TRBD1. There are 16 residues in the CDR3. Losses at the gene ends were 3 bases for V and 5 bases for J; bases not matched to a gene: 10. Per the germline V gene, CDR1 is LGHNA and CDR2 is YSLEER. As DNA, the CDR3 is TGCGCCAGCAGCCAGGACCGGACAGGTGGACATCAGCCCCAGCATTTT. Its translation: CASSQDRTGGHQPQHF.

The chain combines TRBV13 with TRBJ2-3; a possible D gene is TRBD2 (6 bases). The V gene's germline CDR1 is PRHDT and CDR2 FYEKMQ (reference sequence). The V and J ends lost 4 bases and 8 bases respectively, with 25 bases between them. This CDR3 is built from 17 residues. CDR3 nucleotide sequence: TGTGCCAGCAGCTCAGAGAGTACGGGACTCTCGAGGGGTACGCAGTATTTT. Its protein is CASSSESTGLSRGTQYF.

The table lists this clonotype with a few counts. The chain links TRBV4-1 to TRBJ2-1; possible D gene TRBD2, 5 bases. The CDR3 covers 17 residues. The germline gives CDR1 MGHRA, CDR2 YSYEKL. V was cut by 1 base and J by 4 bases, with 17 bases left in between. The CDR3, as DNA: TGCGCCAGCAGCCAAGGAGCATCCAGCGGAATTTACAATGAGCAGTTCTTC. Its protein is CASSQGASSGIYNEQFF.

This clonotype turned up a few times. This sequence joins TRBV28 and TRBJ1-2; D unclear. V shed 6 bases and J shed 4 bases, with 9 bases lying between them. The CDR3 totals 12 residues. Germline CDR1 and CDR2: MDHEN and SYDVKM. CDR3 coding DNA: TGTGCCAGCAGCCGAGTGGGCTATGGCTACACCTTC. Amino acids: CASSRVGYGYTF.

This clonotype occurred a few times. The V call is TRBV6-5, the J call TRBJ2-7; D possibly corresponds to TRBD1 (5 bases). CDR1 and CDR2 from the germline V gene are MNHEY and SVGAGI. With 2 bases removed from V and 13 bases from J, the gap between germline ends came to 12 bases. The CDR3 covers 11 residues. The CDR3 region has the DNA TGTGCCAGCAGTTACCAGGGATTCAGTTACTTC. It translates to CASSYQGFSYF.

The chain uses TRBV15 and TRBJ1-2; maybe TRBD1 (5 bases). The length of the CDR3 is 14 residues. Trimming took 1 base from V and 8 from J, leaving 14 bases between them. The germline V gene has CDR1 LNHNV and CDR2 YYDKDF (reference sequence). This chain's CDR3 is CATSRAGGAGGYTF. Here the CDR3 DNA reads TGTGCCACCAGCAGAGCGGGAGGGGCCGGAGGCTACACCTTC.

This clonotype has ten or more counts. The rearrangement joins TRBV7-2 to TRBJ2-5; D gene unclear. The germline V gene has CDR1 SGHTA and CDR2 FQGNSA. The length of the CDR3 is 11 residues. V was cut by 3 bases and J by 3 bases, with 2 bases left in between. The CDR3 bases are TGTGCCAGCAGCTTGAAAGAGACCCAGTACTTC. This codes for CASSLKETQYF. Together with reference TRBV7-2 and TRBJ2-5, the CDR3 gives the full variable domain: GAGVSQSPSNKVTEKGKDVELRCDPISGHTALYWYRQSLGQGLEFLIYFQGNSAPDKSGLPSDRFSAERTGGSVSTLTIQRTQQEDSAVYLCASSLKETQYFGPGTRLLVL.

The V gene is TRBV3-1, the J gene TRBJ2-7, with a weak D call TRBD2 (6 bases). Trimming removed 4 bases from V and 5 bases from J, with 12 bases in between. Germline CDR1 reads LGHDT; CDR2 reads YNNKEL (reference sequence). The CDR3 totals 13 residues. DNA of the CDR3: TGTGCCAGCAGCCGCTTGGGCGGGAACGAGCAGTACTTC. Translated, it gives CASSRLGGNEQYF.

The chain uses TRBV5-1 and TRBJ2-1, with 7 bases lining up with TRBD2. The V and J ends lost 6 bases and 9 bases, in that order; junction bases with no gene match: 9. This CDR3 region has 13 residues. Germline CDR1 and CDR2: SGHRS and YFSETQ. CDR3 sequence: CASTWEGPGEQFF. The CDR3 DNA sequence: TGCGCCAGCACTTGGGAGGGGCCTGGTGAGCAGTTCTTC.

In its sample, this clonotype was seen a few times. This chain joins TRBV28 and TRBJ2-7; 7 nucleotides align to TRBD2. V shed 7 bases, J shed 3 bases, and the junction held 9 bases outside the gene matches. This CDR3 is built from 14 residues. Germline V gene lookup returns CDR1 MDHEN and CDR2 SYDVKM. The CDR3 protein is CASTPGGGSYEQYF. DNA for the CDR3: TGTGCCAGCACCCCTGGCGGGGGTAGCTACGAGCAGTACTTC.

The chain is built from TRBV20-1 and TRBJ2-1, with a tentative D call TRBD2 (6 bases). Germline V gives CDR1 DFQATT, CDR2 SNEGSKA (reference sequence). V lost 6 bases and J 5 bases, leaving 20 bases between the germline ends. This CDR3 has 15 residues. CDR3 sequence reads: CSASYSGGLNNEQFF. CDR3 DNA: TGCAGTGCGAGCTATAGCGGAGGGTTAAACAATGAGCAGTTCTTC.

This clonotype was detected only a few times. The chain is built from TRBV7-2 and TRBJ2-1, with 10 bases fitting TRBD1. CDR3 length: 14 residues. Trimming at V came to 1 base and at J to 7 bases, leaving 1 base not matched to a gene. Germline CDR1 SGHTA, CDR2 FQGNSA. The CDR3 DNA follows: TGTGCCAGCAGCTTAGGGACAGGGGGGAATGAGCAGTTCTTC. It codes for CASSLGTGGNEQFF.

The gene calls are TRBV12-3 or TRBV12-4 and TRBJ2-1; 9 bases are shared with TRBD2. Trimming at V came to 6 bases and at J to 3 bases, leaving 6 bases not matched to a gene. The CDR3 loop spans 15 amino acids. The CDR3 DNA sequence: TGTGCCAGCAGGACTAGCGGAGGGCGCTACAATGAGCAGTTCTTC. It is translated as CASRTSGGRYNEQFF.

This clonotype showed up just a few times. The chain has TRBV20-1 and TRBJ2-5; D is undetermined. The CDR3 has 14 residues. Germline loops: CDR1 DFQATT, CDR2 SNEGSKA (reference sequence). V shed 0 bases and J shed 7 bases, with 15 bases lying between them. CDR3 DNA sequence: TGCAGTGCTAGAGAGGAAGAATTACCGGGGACCCAGTACTTC. Encoded protein: CSAREEELPGTQYF.

The chain has TRBV12-3 or TRBV12-4 and TRBJ2-3; D is perhaps TRBD2 (5 bases). Trimming took off 1 base at V and 7 bases at J, with 18 bases between the two ends. The CDR3 is 16 residues long. CDR3 bases: TGTGCCAGCAGTTTAGTAGGCCGGAGGCCCACGAATACGCAGTATTTT. Translating gives CASSLVGRRPTNTQYF.

The chain joins TRBV20-1 to TRBJ2-7; TRBD2 is a possible D gene (6 bases). The CDR3 consists of 14 residues. Trimming took off 3 bases at V and 0 bases at J, with 12 bases between the two ends. Germline V CDR1 and CDR2: DFQATT, SNEGSKA (reference sequence). The CDR3 DNA is TGCAGTGCTAGCCCGGAGGGCTTCTCCTACGAGCAGTACTTC. This translates into CSASPEGFSYEQYF.

As to this clonotype: Its ends do not fully match the called genes, so a read error is possible. The V call is TRBV9, the J call TRBJ2-3; 10 bases agree with TRBD2. CDR1 is SGDLS and CDR2 is YYNGEE in the germline V gene. The CDR3 runs to 15 residues. The CDR3 is CASSPRLAGTDTQFF. CDR3 DNA sequence: TGTGCCAGCAGCCCCCGACTAGCGGGCACAGATACGCAGTTTTTT.

This clonotype was detected a few times. The CDR3 protein is CASSPQAEEQYF. CDR3 bases: TGTGCCAGCTCACCACAGGCGGAGGAGCAGTACTTC. V usage is TRBV18 and J usage is TRBJ2-7; D not certain. The germline CDR1 and CDR2 sequences are KGHSH and LQKENI. V lost 1 base and J 7 bases, leaving 8 bases between the germline ends. CDR3 size: 12 residues.